This passage covers 15 T cell receptor beta chains from one sample sequenced in a study of molecular identifiers for immune sequencing clone quantification. TCRdb re-called the PCR reads through MiXCR, storing one row per CDR3 protein. The sample lists 15,000 to 25,000 distinct CDR3 sequences; about a fifth were seen once. The sequencing input was naive CD8+ T cells from blood, with Jurkat cell RNA spiked in. Noted subset: FACS-sorted CD8+CD4-CCR7+CD45RA+ naive T cells. The receptor source for this set is a human donor in good health. Some libraries in this study had Jurkat cell RNA spiked in.

This clonotype has a count of ten or more. The J gene is TRBJ1-1, the V gene TRBV9; the D gene is possibly TRBD1 (5 bases). Per the germline V gene, CDR1 is SGDLS and CDR2 is YYNGEE. The germline V and J ends were trimmed by 4 bases and 10 bases, with 17 bases remaining between them. The CDR3 is made up of 13 amino acids. The CDR3 loop reads CASSPRVGAGAFF. In DNA, the CDR3 is TGTGCCAGCAGCCCCCGAGTCGGGGCCGGAGCTTTCTTT.

This clonotype has just a few counts. The J gene is TRBJ1-4, the V gene TRBV28, with 9 nucleotides matching TRBD1. Germline values: CDR1 MDHEN, CDR2 SYDVKM. The ends lost 2 bases at V and 6 bases at J; junction bases unmatched: 7. This CDR3 region has 16 residues. The CDR3 protein is CASSLATTGGYEKLFF. Written as DNA, the CDR3 is TGTGCCAGCAGTTTAGCGACGACAGGGGGGTATGAAAAACTGTTTTTT.

This clonotype was seen a few times. The V gene is TRBV13, the J gene TRBJ1-2, with TRBD1 as a possible D gene (5 bases). Germline V gene sequence: CDR1 PRHDT, CDR2 FYEKMQ (reference sequence). The V gene lost 2 bases and the J gene lost 7 bases, with 17 bases spanning the gap. This CDR3 contains 15 residues. CDR3 in amino acids: CASSLRDLGVSGYTF. CDR3 coding DNA: TGTGCCAGCAGCTTAAGGGACTTAGGGGTTTCTGGCTACACCTTC. Using reference TRBV13 and TRBJ1-2 for the parts outside the CDR3, the full variable domain is AAGVIQSPRHLIKEKRETATLKCYPIPRHDTVYWYQQGPGQDPQFLISFYEKMQSDKGSIPDRFSAQQFSDYHSELNMSSLELGDSALYFCASSLRDLGVSGYTFGSGTRLTVV.

This clonotype came up many times. V and J are TRBV7-2 and TRBJ2-1; 7 bases agree with TRBD2. Germline values: CDR1 SGHTA, CDR2 FQGNSA. Trimming cost V 1 base and J 6 bases; bases outside gene matches: 12. This CDR3 spans 17 amino acids. The DNA of the CDR3 is TGTGCCAGCAGCTTAGTAGCAGGACTAGATATTCGCAATGAGCAGTTCTTC. Translating gives CASSLVAGLDIRNEQFF.

This clonotype is a singleton in its sample. The chain uses TRBV5-1 and TRBJ2-7, with D unclear. Per the germline V gene, CDR1 is SGHRS and CDR2 is YFSETQ. This CDR3 is 14 amino acids long. Deletions cut 4 bases from V and 3 bases from J, with 14 bases between. The CDR3 DNA is TGCGCCAGCAGCGGGGTCAAGCCGGACTACGAGCAGTACTTC. Residues: CASSGVKPDYEQYF.

This clonotype has a handful of counts. The gene calls are TRBV28 and TRBJ2-1; 7 bases are a match to TRBD2. The V and J ends lost 2 bases and 5 bases, in that order; junction bases with no gene match: 0. This CDR3 comprises 13 residues. Germline CDR1 reads MDHEN; CDR2 reads SYDVKM. CDR3 DNA sequence: TGTGCCAGCAGTTTACTAGCGGACAATGAGCAGTTCTTC. As protein: CASSLLADNEQFF.

As for this clonotype: This may stem from a read error, because a much larger clone lies one nucleotide away. The V gene is TRBV11-2, the J gene TRBJ1-1, with 8 positions matching TRBD1. Germline-derived CDR1 and CDR2 are SGHAT and FQNNGV. The length of the CDR3 is 16 residues. The V gene end was trimmed by 0 bases and the J gene end by 4 bases; junction bases not matched to a gene: 7. In nucleotides, the CDR3 is TGTGCCAGCAGCTTAGAAGAGGACAGGGTCGGCACTGAAGCTTTCTTT. Its translation: CASSLEEDRVGTEAFF.

This sequence joins TRBV28 and TRBJ2-2, with 7 bases lining up with TRBD1. Germline CDR1 reads MDHEN; CDR2 reads SYDVKM. Trimming took 6 bases from V and 3 from J; bases not matched to a gene: 10. The CDR3 runs to 16 residues. This chain's CDR3 is CASSPGPGQHTGELFF. DNA of the CDR3: TGTGCCAGCAGCCCCGGGCCGGGACAGCACACCGGGGAGCTGTTTTTT.

This clonotype showed up many times. This CDR3 is CASSLVLAGVGETQYF. The CDR3 coding sequence is TGTGCCAGCAGCTTAGTACTAGCGGGAGTTGGGGAGACCCAGTACTTC. The V gene is TRBV7-8, the J gene TRBJ2-5; 11 positions agree with TRBD2. CDR3 length: 16 residues. Trimming at V came to 1 base and at J to 5 bases, leaving 6 bases not matched to a gene. CDR1 and CDR2 from the germline V gene are SGHVS and FQNEAQ.

V usage is TRBV9 and J usage is TRBJ2-2, with unresolved D. CDR3 length: 16 residues. The V gene's germline CDR1 is SGDLS and CDR2 YYNGEE. Trimming took 4 bases from V and 0 from J, leaving 13 bases between them. The CDR3 loop is CASSPNVGSNTGELFF. The CDR3 DNA reads TGTGCCAGCAGCCCCAACGTGGGGTCGAACACCGGGGAGCTGTTTTTT.

The gene calls are TRBV2 and TRBJ2-2, with TRBD1 matching over 8 bases. Trimming took 4 bases from V and 5 from J; bases not matched to a gene: 3. Germline V lookup: CDR1 SNHLY, CDR2 FYNNEI. This CDR3 comprises 14 residues. The CDR3 loop is CASSGTGKTGELFF. CDR3 bases: TGTGCCAGCAGTGGGACAGGGAAAACCGGGGAGCTGTTTTTT.

This clonotype was seen at least ten times. An end of the junction does not agree with germline; a read error may underlie this. J is TRBJ2-7 and V is TRBV2; D may be TRBD1 or TRBD2 (5 bases each). This CDR3 is built from 15 residues. CDR1 is SNHLY and CDR2 is FYNNEI in the germline V gene. The CDR3 loop is CASSKAGTEFYEQYF. CDR3 sequence (DNA): TGTGCCAGCAGTAAAGCCGGGACCGAGTTCTACGAGCAGTACTTC.

The rearrangement links TRBV7-9 to TRBJ2-3, with 14 nucleotides matching TRBD2. V dropped 5 bases and J dropped 2; count of bases not matched to a gene: 9. Per germline, CDR1 SEHNR and CDR2 FQNEAQ (reference sequence). The length of the CDR3 is 18 residues. CDR3 nucleotides: TGTGCCAGCAGCCAAGGACTAGCGGGGGGACTGGACACAGATACGCAGTATTTT. This gives the protein CASSQGLAGGLDTDTQYF.

CDR3 sequence reads: CASIRTSGDNEQFF. CDR3 DNA: TGTGCCAGCATCCGGACTAGCGGGGACAATGAGCAGTTCTTC. The chain has TRBV28 and TRBJ2-1, with TRBD2 matching 12 bases. J was trimmed by 5 bases and V by 7 bases; bases with no gene match: 3. CDR3 length equals 14 residues. The germline V gene encodes CDR1 MDHEN and CDR2 SYDVKM.

This clonotype has just a few counts. V gene TRBV28 combines with J gene TRBJ1-5, with a tentative D call TRBD1 (5 bases). Trimming cost V 6 bases and J 7 bases, with 16 bases left between them. CDR3 size: 14 residues. CDR1 is MDHEN, CDR2 SYDVKM, per germline. The CDR3 sequence: CASRLAPGGQPQHF. The CDR3 nucleotides read TGTGCCAGCAGACTCGCCCCCGGGGGACAGCCCCAGCATTTT.